These 25 T cell receptor beta chains originate from one sample sequenced in a study of T cell responses to AZD1222 COVID-19 vaccine. Clones were sequenced by immunoSEQ multiplex PCR, and TCRdb holds only the in-frame ones, with some missing. The sample carries 90,000 to 120,000 clones, 90% to 95% recorded once. Sequencing used peripheral blood, obtained on day 0 of AZD1222 vaccination. The receptors shown here come from an adult in good health.

The V gene is TRBV5-1, the J gene TRBJ2-3; 14 bases match TRBD2. The CDR3 has 20 residues. Germline V gene lookup returns CDR1 SGHRS and CDR2 YFSETQ. V gave up 1 base and J gave up 3 bases; unmatched junction bases: 13. CDR3 amino acids: CASSLPSRLAGGPGTDTQYF. The CDR3 region has the DNA TGCGCCAGCAGCTTGCCTAGCCGACTAGCGGGGGGGCCGGGGACAGATACGCAGTATTTT. Combining the CDR3 with reference TRBV5-1 and TRBJ2-3 gives the whole variable domain KAGVTQTPRYLIKTRGQQVTLSCSPISGHRSVSWYQQTPGQGLQFLFEYFSETQRNKGNFPGRFSGRQFSNSRSEMNVSTLELGDSALYLCASSLPSRLAGGPGTDTQYFGPGTRLTVL.

This chain joins TRBV6-4 and TRBJ2-3; unclear D gene. This CDR3 spans 12 amino acids. Germline CDR1 reads MRHNA; CDR2 reads SNTAGT. Trimming pared 6 bases from V and 5 bases from J, leaving 9 bases between. As DNA, the CDR3 is TGTGCCAGCAGCCCCACCGGAGATACGCAGTATTTT. Its protein is CASSPTGDTQYF.

The chain carries TRBV23-1 and TRBJ2-6; D not certain. TRBV23-1 is placed among ORFs of uncertain function. V was pared by 1 base and J by 0 bases, with 28 bases between. The CDR3 runs 23 residues. CDR3 region: CASSQFYGAALAFHFSGANVLTF. The CDR3 nucleotides read TGCGCCAGCAGTCAATTTTACGGAGCTGCGTTGGCATTCCATTTCTCTGGGGCCAACGTCCTGACTTTC.

The chain joins TRBV30 to TRBJ1-4; D might be TRBD1 (6 bases). CDR3 length equals 13 residues. Germline V lookup: CDR1 GTSNPN, CDR2 SVGIG (reference sequence). V lost 6 bases, J lost 8 bases, and 16 bases lay in between. The CDR3 sequence is CACEGQNGEKLFF. CDR3 sequence (DNA): TGTGCCTGCGAAGGACAGAACGGGGAAAAACTGTTTTTT.

The chain uses TRBV6-5 and TRBJ2-5, with TRBD2 as a possible D gene (6 bases). The germline gives CDR1 MNHEY, CDR2 SVGAGI. V was shortened by 4 bases and J by 5 bases, with 8 bases between the two germline ends. This CDR3 contains 12 residues. The CDR3 DNA is TGTGCCAGCAGTTGGAGGGATGAGACCCAGTACTTC. This translates into CASSWRDETQYF.

This clone appeared a few times. The chain uses TRBV24-1 and TRBJ2-7; 13 positions match TRBD2. CDR3 size: 24 residues. Germline V gives CDR1 KGHDR, CDR2 SFDVKD. J lost 5 bases, V lost 2 bases, and 29 bases had no gene match. CDR3 nucleotide sequence: TGTGCCACCAGTGATTCGACAGTCTGGCCCCCCACGCACCCCGGACTAGCGGGGGCGGACGAGCAGTACTTC. Protein product: CATSDSTVWPPTHPGLAGADEQYF.

The chain combines TRBV6-5 with TRBJ2-7; tentative D call: TRBD2 (5 bases). Trimming removed 4 bases from V and 3 bases from J, with 13 bases in between. Germline CDR1 MNHEY, CDR2 SVGAGI. The CDR3 length is 14 residues. CDR3 DNA: TGTGCCAGCAGTTCACCCGGGATGATCTACGAGCAGTACTTC. Protein product: CASSSPGMIYEQYF.

The chain's CDR3 is CASSLAEIAGGEFF. DNA of the CDR3: TGTGCCAGCAGCTTGGCGGAAATAGCGGGGGGGGAGTTCTTC. J is TRBJ2-1 and V is TRBV5-4; 11 nucleotides line up with TRBD2. The trim removed 0 bases at V and 14 bases at J, leaving 7 bases unmatched. Germline values: CDR1 SGHNT, CDR2 YYREEE (reference sequence). This CDR3 comprises 14 residues. The entire variable domain, with the rest obtained from reference TRBV5-4 and TRBJ2-1, is as follows: ETGVTQSPTHLIKTRGQQVTLRCSSQSGHNTVSWYQQALGQGPQFIFQYYREEENGRGNFPPRFSGLQFPNYSSELNVNALELDDSALYLCASSLAEIAGGEFFGPGTRLTVL.

V gene TRBV4-2 combines with J gene TRBJ1-4, with 7 bases identical to TRBD1. The CDR3 runs to 17 residues. V lost 0 bases and J lost 0; bases outside the gene matches: 4. CDR1 is LGHNA, CDR2 YNFKEQ, per germline. The CDR3 sequence: CASSQDVGTATNEKLFF. CDR3 coding DNA: TGTGCCAGCAGCCAAGACGTAGGGACAGCAACTAATGAAAAACTGTTTTTT.

This clone came up once. This chain connects TRBV18 to TRBJ2-7; D gene ambiguous. This CDR3 has 13 residues. The germline gives CDR1 KGHSH, CDR2 LQKENI. V shed 3 bases and J shed 4 bases, with 10 bases lying between them. CDR3 coding DNA: TGTGCCAGCTCACCGAGACATGGGTACGAGCAGTACTTC. Residues: CASSPRHGYEQYF.

The rearrangement joins TRBV18 to TRBJ1-6, with D tentatively TRBD1 (5 bases). The germline V and J ends were trimmed by 3 bases and 10 bases, with 19 bases remaining between them. The CDR3 consists of 16 residues. Looked up from germline, CDR1 is KGHSH and CDR2 is LQKENI. In DNA form, the CDR3 reads TGTGCCAGCTCACCCCTCGGGCCGGGACGTGAGTCACCCCTCCACTTT. As protein: CASSPLGPGRESPLHF.

The CDR3 region is CASSPTIDRGGIQYF. The CDR3 DNA reads as TGTGCCAGCAGCCCAACCATTGACAGGGGGGGAATTCAGTACTTC. The chain uses TRBV7-2 and TRBJ2-4; 9 bases are shared with TRBD1. Germline V gene lookup returns CDR1 SGHTA and CDR2 FQGNSA. The CDR3 runs to 15 residues. V dropped 5 bases and J dropped 10; count of bases not matched to a gene: 12. Full variable domain (remainder filled in from reference TRBV7-2 and TRBJ2-4): GAGVSQSPSNKVTEKGKDVELRCDPISGHTALYWYRQSLGQGLEFLIYFQGNSAPDKSGLPSDRFSAERTGGSVSTLTIQRTQQEDSAVYLCASSPTIDRGGIQYFGAGTRLSVL.

A remark on this clone: Different DNA sequences within this sample yield the same CDR3. The rearrangement uses TRBV19 and TRBJ2-7, with D tentatively TRBD1 (5 bases). Germline V gene sequence: CDR1 LNHDA, CDR2 SQIVND (reference sequence). The V end lost 5 bases, the J end lost 2 bases, and 10 bases lay between the germline ends. CDR3 length: 13 amino acids. The CDR3 is CASSGQGPYEQYF. CDR3 coding DNA: TGTGCCAGTAGTGGCCAGGGCCCCTACGAGCAGTACTTC. The complete variable domain, with remaining parts taken from reference TRBV19 and TRBJ2-7, reads DGGITQSPKYLFRKEGQNVTLSCEQNLNHDAMYWYRQDPGQGLRLIYYSQIVNDFQKGDIAEGYSVSREKKESFPLTVTSAQKNPTAFYLCASSGQGPYEQYFGPGTRLTVT.

The gene calls are TRBV28 and TRBJ2-7; perhaps TRBD2 as D (6 bases). The CDR3 has 15 residues. Trimming took off 3 bases at V and 3 bases at J, with 15 bases between the two ends. Germline V CDR1 and CDR2: MDHEN, SYDVKM. The CDR3 spells CASSFPGLLLYEQYF. The CDR3 DNA sequence: TGTGCCAGCAGTTTCCCGGGACTCCTTCTCTACGAGCAGTACTTC.

The genes are TRBV2 and TRBJ1-4, with 8 bases aligning to TRBD1. V lost 6 bases and J lost 5; bases outside the gene matches: 8. CDR1 SNHLY and CDR2 FYNNEI come from the germline V gene. There are 15 residues in the CDR3. The CDR3, as DNA: TGTGCCAGCAGAAGGACAGGGTTCGGGAATGAAAAACTGTTTTTT. Translating it yields CASRRTGFGNEKLFF.

This chain links TRBV5-8 with TRBJ2-3; D may be TRBD1 (5 bases). The germline CDR1 and CDR2 sequences are SGHTS and YDEGEE. V was cut by 4 bases and J by 3 bases, with 18 bases left in between. This CDR3 has 16 amino acids. The CDR3, as DNA: TGTGCCAGCAGCGGTTACAGGAAAATGCAGACAGATACGCAGTATTTT. Translating gives CASSGYRKMQTDTQYF.

The chain is built from TRBV30 and TRBJ1-5; no reliable D call. CDR1 GTSNPN and CDR2 SVGIG come from the germline V gene (reference sequence). V was pared by 5 bases and J by 4 bases, with 21 bases between. CDR3 length equals 16 residues. In DNA form, the CDR3 reads TGTGCCTGGGGAGAGGGTCCTACGATAAGAAATCAGCCCCAGCATTTT. Translated, it gives CAWGEGPTIRNQPQHF.

This clone was recorded only once. The gene calls are TRBV6-2 or TRBV6-3 and TRBJ1-5; no definite D call. Trimming left V 6 bases short and J 5 bases short, with 14 bases between. The CDR3 has 14 residues. Germline values: CDR1 MNHEY, CDR2 SVGEGT. The DNA of the CDR3 is TGTGCCAGCAGCCCAAGGGTGCTCGATCAGCCCCAGCATTTT. Amino acids: CASSPRVLDQPQHF.

This chain connects TRBV3-1 (or the pseudogene TRBV3-2) to TRBJ1-1; D not certain. Germline V lookup: CDR1 LGHDT, CDR2 YNNKEL (reference sequence). The V end lost 2 bases, the J end lost 11 bases, and 9 bases lay between the germline ends. This CDR3 has 11 residues. The CDR3 loop is CASSQNGNAFF. The CDR3 coding sequence is TGTGCCAGCAGCCAAAATGGGAATGCTTTCTTT.

The chain joins TRBV19 to TRBJ1-1, with D maybe TRBD1 (5 bases). The germline V gene has CDR1 LNHDA and CDR2 SQIVND (reference sequence). Trimming took off 6 bases at V and 3 bases at J, with 11 bases between the two ends. This CDR3 is built from 13 residues. The CDR3: CASSFGGDTEAFF. CDR3 nucleotide sequence: TGTGCCAGTAGCTTTGGGGGGGACACTGAAGCTTTCTTT.

The chain couples TRBV12-3 or TRBV12-4 to TRBJ1-1; D unclear. V dropped 10 bases and J dropped 1 base, with 13 bases sitting between them. This CDR3 comprises 13 residues. The CDR3 coding sequence is TGTGCCACCTTATATGGTGCGAACACTGAAGCTTTCTTT. This codes for CATLYGANTEAFF.

This clone was counted only a few times. This chain connects TRBV5-1 to TRBJ2-2; weak D call: TRBD2 (5 bases). Trimming cost V 5 bases and J 3 bases, with 11 bases left between them. CDR3 length: 14 residues. From germline, CDR1 is SGHRS and CDR2 YFSETQ. CDR3 in DNA: TGCGCCAGCAGGGCGGGTGTGGACACCGGGGAGCTGTTTTTT. It is translated as CASRAGVDTGELFF.

The chain uses TRBV29-1 and TRBJ2-7; 7 bases line up with TRBD2. The CDR3 is 12 amino acids. The germline V gene has CDR1 SQVTM and CDR2 ANQGSEA. Trimming took 4 bases from V and 2 from J; bases not matched to a gene: 2. In nucleotides, the CDR3 is TGCAGCGTTGTAGCGGGCACCTACGAGCAGTACTTC. It specifies CSVVAGTYEQYF.

This clone was seen just once. This chain links TRBV7-2 with TRBJ1-6, with 7 positions matching TRBD1. V dropped 0 bases and J dropped 6; count of bases not matched to a gene: 8. The CDR3 is 17 residues long. Germline loops: CDR1 SGHTA, CDR2 FQGNSA. Here the CDR3 reads CASSLAPGTVSNSPLHF. The CDR3 bases are TGTGCCAGCAGCTTAGCTCCGGGGACAGTCTCTAATTCACCCCTCCACTTT. Full variable domain (missing parts from reference TRBV7-2 and TRBJ1-6): GAGVSQSPSNKVTEKGKDVELRCDPISGHTALYWYRQSLGQGLEFLIYFQGNSAPDKSGLPSDRFSAERTGGSVSTLTIQRTQQEDSAVYLCASSLAPGTVSNSPLHFGNGTRLTVT.

The gene calls are TRBV24-1 and TRBJ2-2, with 9 bases matching TRBD1. CDR3 length: 15 residues. The V gene end was trimmed by 3 bases and the J gene end by 5 bases; junction bases not matched to a gene: 3. Germline values: CDR1 KGHDR, CDR2 SFDVKD. The CDR3 is CATSDPGQGTGELFF. CDR3 nucleotides: TGTGCCACCAGTGATCCGGGACAGGGAACCGGGGAGCTGTTTTTT.